The clone carrying this T cell receptor (beta chain) has at least ten counts. TCRdb re-called the 5' RACE reads through MiXCR, storing one row per CDR3 protein. Of about 62,000 distinct CDR3 sequences in the sample, less than 10% were seen once. The data stem from a study of early T cells in non-severe SARS-CoV-2 infection. The germline V gene encodes CDR1 MNHNS and CDR2 SASEGT. The CDR3 covers 12 residues. Trimming stripped 2 bases from V and 11 bases from J, with 7 bases between. The sample consisted of whole blood. The chain combines TRBV6-1 with TRBJ1-6, with D possibly being TRBD1 (5 bases). The source is an adult who was a healthcare worker with PCR-confirmed SARS-CoV-2 infection or an uninfected control (not recorded which). The DNA for the CDR3 is TGTGCCAGCAGTGAAACGGGGCCACCCCTCCACTTT. As protein: CASSETGPPLHF.